This T cell receptor (beta chain) was retrieved from a study of shared clonotypes between healthy human individuals. The CDR3 length is 15 residues. Germline CDR1 is MGHRA and CDR2 is YSYEKL. V shed 1 base, J shed 0 bases, and the junction held 2 bases outside the gene matches. Some clones are missing from TCRdb's copy, which holds only in-frame ones; the method was immunoSEQ multiplex PCR. Seen here are 2.3 million or so clones, approximately 93% observed once, and the top ten hold approximately 0.4%. The source material was naive CD4+ T cells from PBMCs. Documented subset: CD45RA+ positively selected. The chain combines TRBV4-1 with TRBJ1-1; 7 bases line up with TRBD1. This TCR derives from a man aged 18 to 29 in good health. Some clones in this sample may be carry-over from other donors' samples. Here the CDR3 reads CASSQVTGVNTEAFF. The CDR3 DNA sequence: TGCGCCAGCAGCCAAGTTACAGGGGTGAACACTGAAGCTTTCTTT.